This is a list of T cell receptor beta chains from one sample in a study of blood T cells in healthy people across ages. From the 5' RACE reads, TCRdb called clonotypes with MiXCR, one entry per CDR3 protein. The sample lists 540,000 or so distinct CDR3 sequences, less than 25% occurring once. These data were likewise used in another study, on T cells of mothers and their children.

The specimen sequenced was blood. The receptors stem from a boy between 10 and 17 years old in good health. Each CDR3 is given with its conserved first and last residue. Fields, in order: CDR3 DNA, CDR3 protein, J gene, D gene, clone size, V gene. A D gene is named only where the DNA matches it firmly. Some rows have no size entry. The others give once, few or many, or a class for an expanded clone.

DNA: TGTGCCAGCAGCCAAGGGGGACAGAGCTCTGGAAACACCATATATTTT
CDR3: CASSQGGQSSGNTIYF
J: TRBJ1-3
D: TRBD1
size: few
V: TRBV14

DNA: TGTGCCAGCAGTTACTCGAGAGGACAGACTAATGAAAAACTGTTTTTT
CDR3: CASSYSRGQTNEKLFF
J: TRBJ1-4
D: .
size: few
V: TRBV6-5

DNA: TGCGCCAGCAGCCAAGAACCGACTAGCGGGTTCTACAATGAGCAGTTCTTC
CDR3: CASSQEPTSGFYNEQFF
J: TRBJ2-1
D: TRBD2
size: .
V: TRBV4-3

DNA: TGCAGCGTTGAGTCTAGCCGGGGTGAGCAGTTCTTC
CDR3: CSVESSRGEQFF
J: TRBJ2-1
D: .
size: .
V: TRBV29-1

DNA: TGCGCCAGCAGCCACCAAGGGGGGGACAGACTGAACACTGAAGCTTTCTTT
CDR3: CASSHQGGDRLNTEAFF
J: TRBJ1-1
D: TRBD1
size: few
V: TRBV4-3

DNA: TGTGCCAGCAGCTTAGCCGCCTCCGTCGATGGCTACACCTTC
CDR3: CASSLAASVDGYTF
J: TRBJ1-2
D: .
size: .
V: TRBV7-9

DNA: TGTGCCAGCAGCTTACCCCAGTGGGGAGGCCACAATGAGCAGTTCTTC
CDR3: CASSLPQWGGHNEQFF
J: TRBJ2-1
D: .
size: .
V: TRBV7-3

DNA: TGCGCCAGCAGCTTGGCCCTAGACAGAAACACTGAAGCTTTCTTT
CDR3: CASSLALDRNTEAFF
J: TRBJ1-1
D: .
size: .
V: TRBV5-1

DNA: TGTGCCAGCAGTCCACACGGATCGACAGGGAAAATGTACGAGCAGTACTTC
CDR3: CASSPHGSTGKMYEQYF
J: TRBJ2-7
D: TRBD1
size: few
V: TRBV4-2

DNA: TGTGCCAGCAGTCCTTACCGTTGGGATACAGATACGCAGTATTTT
CDR3: CASSPYRWDTDTQYF
J: TRBJ2-3
D: .
size: .
V: TRBV27

DNA: TGCGCCAGCAGCTTGGTAAGACTAGCGGGGAACAATGAGCAGTTCTTC
CDR3: CASSLVRLAGNNEQFF
J: TRBJ2-1
D: TRBD2
size: .
V: TRBV5-1

DNA: TGTGCCAGCAGTTACTCGAGAGGGACAGATTCCCCAAATGGCTACACCTTC
CDR3: CASSYSRGTDSPNGYTF
J: TRBJ1-2
D: TRBD1
size: few
V: TRBV6-5

DNA: TGCAGTGCTAGAGATAGGCGGACAGCGAGTTACGAGCAGTACTTC
CDR3: CSARDRRTASYEQYF
J: TRBJ2-7
D: .
size: few
V: TRBV20-1

DNA: TGTGCCAGCAGCTTAGCGTACAGGGGCTGGAATGAGCAGTTCTTC
CDR3: CASSLAYRGWNEQFF
J: TRBJ2-1
D: TRBD1
size: .
V: TRBV7-8

DNA: TGTGCCAGCAGCTTAAGGCTAGCGGGACAGCAAGAGACCCAGTACTTC
CDR3: CASSLRLAGQQETQYF
J: TRBJ2-5
D: TRBD2
size: few
V: TRBV7-3

DNA: TGTGCCAGCAGCTCCCTTGGAGGGGGGCCCTACGAGCAGTACTTC
CDR3: CASSSLGGGPYEQYF
J: TRBJ2-7
D: .
size: few
V: TRBV7-2

DNA: TGTGCCAGCAGTCGGGGGGGCACTGAGACCCAGTACTTC
CDR3: CASSRGGTETQYF
J: TRBJ2-5
D: TRBD2
size: .
V: TRBV28

DNA: TGTGCCACCAGTGATTTGGGACAGGGCTCCCGGCAGACTAATGAAAAACTGTTTTTT
CDR3: CATSDLGQGSRQTNEKLFF
J: TRBJ1-4
D: TRBD1
size: few
V: TRBV24-1

DNA: TGTGCCAGCAGCCGGACGACGACAGACAGGGGGGGCGAGCAGTTCTTC
CDR3: CASSRTTTDRGGEQFF
J: TRBJ2-1
D: TRBD1
size: .
V: TRBV7-2

DNA: TGTGCCAGCAGTCCACTAGCGGGGGGGCCTGGGGCCAACGTCCTGACTTTC
CDR3: CASSPLAGGPGANVLTF
J: TRBJ2-6
D: TRBD2
size: .
V: TRBV12-3/TRBV12-4

DNA: TGTGCCAGCAGCCCTCTCCGGGGGGGCTTAATGCGGCTAGAGACCCAGTACTTC
CDR3: CASSPLRGGLMRLETQYF
J: TRBJ2-5
D: TRBD2
size: few
V: TRBV11-2

DNA: TGCGCCAGCAGAATGGCAGGGGACGGAGGCTACACCTTC
CDR3: CASRMAGDGGYTF
J: TRBJ1-2
D: .
size: few
V: TRBV5-1

DNA: TGTGCCGGCAGCGGTGGGACAGGGGTCGACGAGCAGTACTTC
CDR3: CAGSGGTGVDEQYF
J: TRBJ2-7
D: TRBD1
size: .
V: TRBV9

DNA: TGTGCCAGCAGTTTGGGGACAGGGATCTCCTACGAGCAGTACTTC
CDR3: CASSLGTGISYEQYF
J: TRBJ2-7
D: TRBD1
size: .
V: TRBV28

DNA: TGTGCCAGCTCACCAGAATCCTACGAGCAGTACTTC
CDR3: CASSPESYEQYF
J: TRBJ2-7
D: .
size: many
V: TRBV18

DNA: TGTGCCAGCAGCGTCCGGGACAGGGCCGTCGAGGCTTTCTTT
CDR3: CASSVRDRAVEAFF
J: TRBJ1-1
D: TRBD1
size: few
V: TRBV9

DNA: TGCGCCAGCAGCTTGTCGGCGACAGCTCCGTACGAGCAGTACTTC
CDR3: CASSLSATAPYEQYF
J: TRBJ2-7
D: .
size: many
V: TRBV5-1

DNA: TGTGCCAGCAGTTTCCGGCAGGCGACTCACACAGATACGCAGTATTTT
CDR3: CASSFRQATHTDTQYF
J: TRBJ2-3
D: .
size: few
V: TRBV28

DNA: TGTGCCAGCAGCAGTAGCCCCTTGGTCTATGAGCAGTTCTTC
CDR3: CASSSSPLVYEQFF
J: TRBJ2-1
D: .
size: .
V: TRBV7-6

DNA: TGTGCCAGCTATAACAGGGCTAGCACAGATACGCAGTATTTT
CDR3: CASYNRASTDTQYF
J: TRBJ2-3
D: .
size: .
V: TRBV5-5

DNA: TGTGCCAGCAGCTTAGCGGGTGACAACGAGCAGTACTTC
CDR3: CASSLAGDNEQYF
J: TRBJ2-7
D: .
size: .
V: TRBV7-6

DNA: TGCAGTGCTGGAGGCGGGGGTAGCTCCTACGAGCAGTACTTC
CDR3: CSAGGGGSSYEQYF
J: TRBJ2-7
D: TRBD2
size: few
V: TRBV20-1

DNA: TGCGCCAGCAGCAAAGGGGTCGCAGGTCCGGACAATGAGCAGTTCTTC
CDR3: CASSKGVAGPDNEQFF
J: TRBJ2-1
D: .
size: .
V: TRBV4-1

DNA: TGTGCCAGCAGCCAAATGTTCTCAACTCAAGAGACCCAGTACTTC
CDR3: CASSQMFSTQETQYF
J: TRBJ2-5
D: .
size: .
V: TRBV4-2

DNA: TGTGCCAGCAGCCCCTCTAGCGGGAGCTCCTACAATGAGCAGTTCTTC
CDR3: CASSPSSGSSYNEQFF
J: TRBJ2-1
D: TRBD2
size: .
V: TRBV5-5

DNA: TGCGCCAGCAGCCAAGTCCCCGGGACTCCAAAAGAGACCCAGTACTTC
CDR3: CASSQVPGTPKETQYF
J: TRBJ2-5
D: .
size: .
V: TRBV4-1

DNA: TGTGCCAGCAGTAGAACCGGGACTAGCGGGGTCTTTCCCCCCTACTTC
CDR3: CASSRTGTSGVFPPYF
J: TRBJ2-7
D: TRBD2
size: .
V: TRBV27

DNA: TGTGCCAGCTCCGTATATGGGCTTTATAATGAGCAGTTCTTC
CDR3: CASSVYGLYNEQFF
J: TRBJ2-1
D: .
size: .
V: TRBV18

DNA: TGTGCCAGCAGCTTAACACCGGACCCTGGCTACGAGCAGCACTTC
CDR3: CASSLTPDPGYEQHF
J: TRBJ2-5
D: .
size: .
V: TRBV7-3

DNA: TGTGCCAGCAGTTCCCGACAGGAAGCTTTCTCTGGGGCCAACGTCCTGACTTTC
CDR3: CASSSRQEAFSGANVLTF
J: TRBJ2-6
D: .
size: .
V: TRBV28

DNA: TGTGCCAGCAGTGAATATGGCCATCCGAACACCGGGGAGCTGTTTTTT
CDR3: CASSEYGHPNTGELFF
J: TRBJ2-2
D: .
size: few
V: TRBV25-1

DNA: TGTGCCAGCAGTTATGGACAGGGTGCCAAAGCTTTCTTT
CDR3: CASSYGQGAKAFF
J: TRBJ1-1
D: TRBD1
size: .
V: TRBV7-2

DNA: TGTGCCAGCAGTTTATGGTCAGACTATAATTCACCCCTCCACTTT
CDR3: CASSLWSDYNSPLHF
J: TRBJ1-6
D: .
size: .
V: TRBV28

DNA: TGTGCCAGCAGTTTTGGGGGAACCCACACTGAAGCTTTCTTT
CDR3: CASSFGGTHTEAFF
J: TRBJ1-1
D: .
size: .
V: TRBV12-3/TRBV12-4

DNA: TGTGCCAGCAGCCGGCAGCCGAATGAAAAACTGTTTTTT
CDR3: CASSRQPNEKLFF
J: TRBJ1-4
D: .
size: many
V: TRBV14

DNA: TGCAGCGTTGGAACAGGGTTAGCAGGAAAACTGTTTTTT
CDR3: CSVGTGLAGKLFF
J: TRBJ1-4
D: .
size: .
V: TRBV29-1

DNA: TGTGCCAGCAGTGCACAAGAAACTAATGAAAAACTGTTTTTT
CDR3: CASSAQETNEKLFF
J: TRBJ1-4
D: .
size: .
V: TRBV2